The clone carrying this T cell receptor (beta chain) appeared many times. This sample was included in a study of response to subunit inactivated influenza vaccine. Each CDR3 protein gets one entry after TCRdb re-called the RT-PCR reads with MiXCR. This sample yields about 480,000 distinct CDR3 sequences, of which approximately 11% are seen a single time; approximately 12% belongs to the top ten. The specimen comprised PBMCs from blood, sampled roughly 48 days after vaccination. The receptor's source is a man aged 45 to 65 who received an inactivated influenza vaccine.

DNA for the CDR3: TGTGCCGTTCGGGGCAGTGAGCAGTTCTTC. Its protein is CAVRGSEQFF. The V and J genes are TRBV12-3 or TRBV12-4 and TRBJ2-1; D assignment may be TRBD1 or TRBD2 (5 bases each). The germline V and J ends were trimmed by 11 bases and 9 bases, with 11 bases remaining between them. CDR3 length: 10 residues.